These T cell receptor beta chains were read from a single sample in a study of vaccination effects on CD4 cells after COVID-19. Clones were read by immunoSEQ multiplex PCR, and TCRdb kept only the in-frame ones, dropping some. This sample yields nearly 45,000 clones, of which around 70% are seen a single time; over 25% belongs to the top ten. Their specific antigens are unknown. Sequencing used CD4+ T cells from PBMCs cultured with a peptide pool, obtained before COVID-19 vaccination. These TCRs come from a human donor who had a prior SARS-CoV-2 infection. Each CDR3 is given with its conserved first and last residue. A D gene is named only where the DNA matches it firmly. Size is omitted from some rows. Given values are once, few, many or a class for expanded clones.

D	size	J	V	CDR3	DNA
TRBD1	-	TRBJ2-7	TRBV4-3	CASSQAAGQGREQYF	TGCGCCAGCAGCCAAGCTGCGGGACAGGGACGCGAGCAGTACTTC
TRBD2	few	TRBJ2-2	TRBV5-4	CASSLGLAGGGAGELFF	TGTGCCAGCAGCTTGGGCCTAGCGGGGGGCGGCGCCGGGGAGCTGTTTTTT
-	-	TRBJ1-5	TRBV7-6	CASSLRGAGLDGQPQHF	TGTGCCAGCAGCTTAAGAGGCGCTGGATTGGATGGACAGCCCCAGCATTTT
-	-	TRBJ2-7	TRBV18	CASSLEAKGYEQYF	TGTGCCAGCTCACTGGAGGCTAAGGGCTACGAGCAGTACTTC
-	once	TRBJ2-3	TRBV25-1	CASSEPGRDTQYF	TGTGCCAGCAGTGAACCCGGTCGTGATACGCAGTATTTT
-	few	TRBJ2-3	TRBV12-5	CASRLVTPTDTQYF	TGTGCTAGTCGACTAGTAACCCCCACAGATACGCAGTATTTT
TRBD1	once	TRBJ2-2	TRBV7-9	CASSPQPDRGRRGELFF	TGTGCCAGCAGCCCACAGCCGGACAGGGGGCGCAGAGGGGAGCTGTTTTTT
-	-	TRBJ1-5	TRBV6-6	CASSPGDGNQPQHF	TGTGCCAGCAGCCCAGGGGACGGCAATCAGCCCCAGCATTTT
TRBD1	few	TRBJ1-1	TRBV7-3	CASSSQGATEAFF	TGTGCCAGCAGCTCTCAGGGGGCCACTGAAGCTTTCTTT
TRBD2	-	TRBJ2-3	TRBV4-3	CASSQVVPREWGTDTQYF	TGCGCCAGCAGCCAAGTTGTTCCGCGGGAGTGGGGCACAGATACGCAGTATTTT
-	-	TRBJ2-7	TRBV24-1	CATSDSSKGEVAEQYF	TGTGCCACCAGTGATTCATCCAAGGGGGAAGTCGCCGAGCAGTACTTC
TRBD1	-	TRBJ1-1	TRBV6-1	CASSEQGTGALTEAFF	TGTGCCAGCAGTGAACAGGGGACAGGGGCTCTAACTGAAGCTTTCTTT
-	few	TRBJ2-2	TRBV5-1	CASSLGVLAGTGELFF	TGCGCCAGCAGCTTGGGGGTGCTAGCTGGTACCGGGGAGCTGTTTTTT
-	few	TRBJ2-1	TRBV27	CASSFPGGRDNEQFF	TGTGCCAGCAGTTTCCCCGGGGGGCGCGACAATGAGCAGTTCTTC
-	once	TRBJ2-5	TRBV29-1	CSTRRAGETQYF	TGCAGCACGCGGAGGGCCGGAGAGACCCAGTACTTC
-	-	TRBJ2-5	TRBV3-1/TRBV3-2	CASSQDLDWETQYF	TGTGCCAGCAGCCAAGATTTGGACTGGGAGACCCAGTACTTC
-	-	TRBJ1-4	TRBV7-8	CASSLSAGVNEKLFF	TGTGCCAGCAGCTTAAGTGCAGGGGTTAATGAAAAACTGTTTTTT
-	-	TRBJ1-5	TRBV24-1	CATSDTQPGKNQPQHF	TGTGCCACCAGTGACACACAACCTGGAAAAAATCAGCCCCAGCATTTT
TRBD2	few	TRBJ2-3	TRBV27	CASSLLAGTDTQYF	TGTGCCAGCAGTTTACTAGCGGGAACAGATACGCAGTATTTT
-	few	TRBJ1-6	TRBV2	CASRGTGGTPLHF	TGTGCCAGCAGGGGGACCGGGGGGACACCCCTCCACTTT
-	-	TRBJ2-7	TRBV11-3	CASSLDKRGATHEQYF	TGTGCCAGCAGCTTAGATAAGCGAGGAGCCACGCACGAGCAGTACTTC
-	few	TRBJ1-2	TRBV5-1	CASSFNQGYYGYTF	TGCGCCAGCAGCTTCAATCAGGGTTACTATGGCTACACCTTC
-	-	TRBJ1-5	TRBV28	CASSDPDRPLAF	TGTGCCAGCAGTGACCCCGACAGGCCCCTCGCTTTT
-	few	TRBJ2-7	TRBV6-2/TRBV6-3	CASSYGRVHEQYF	TGTGCCAGCAGTTACGGCAGGGTTCACGAGCAGTACTTC
-	few	TRBJ2-2	TRBV18	CASSPPTGTANTGELFF	TGTGCCAGCTCACCACCTACAGGCACCGCGAACACCGGGGAGCTGTTTTTT
TRBD1	few	TRBJ2-7	TRBV5-1	CASSLVGGAYEQYF	TGCGCCAGCAGCTTGGTAGGGGGCGCGTACGAGCAGTACTTC
-	-	TRBJ2-5	TRBV10-1	CARGGGGHQETQYF	TGCGCCAGAGGGGGCGGGGGCCACCAAGAGACCCAGTACTTC
TRBD1	-	TRBJ1-6	TRBV11-1	CASSRQGNNSPLHF	TGTGCCAGCAGTCGACAGGGTAATAATTCACCCCTCCACTTT
-	-	TRBJ2-1	TRBV11-1	CASSLEVSSYNEQFF	TGTGCCAGCAGCTTAGAAGTGAGCTCCTACAATGAGCAGTTCTTC
-	-	TRBJ2-7	TRBV21-1	CASSKGYQVQFYEQYF	TGTGCCAGCAGCAAAGGGTATCAGGTACAGTTCTACGAGCAGTACTTC
-	-	TRBJ2-3	TRBV4-1	CASSQDSAGASLRDTQYF	TGCGCCAGCAGCCAAGATTCCGCAGGGGCCTCCCTAAGAGATACGCAGTATTTT
-	-	TRBJ2-7	TRBV2	CASRGLGEQYF	TGTGCCAGCAGGGGCCTGGGAGAGCAGTACTTC
-	once	TRBJ2-5	TRBV24-1	CATSVRGGETQYF	TGTGCCACCAGTGTAAGGGGCGGAGAGACCCAGTACTTC
TRBD1	few	TRBJ2-7	TRBV5-4	CASSLGQGDSEQYF	TGTGCCAGCAGCTTGGGACAGGGGGACAGCGAGCAGTACTTC
TRBD1	once	TRBJ1-2	TRBV30	CAFSDRGIYGYTF	TGTGCCTTCTCGGACAGGGGTATCTATGGCTACACCTTC